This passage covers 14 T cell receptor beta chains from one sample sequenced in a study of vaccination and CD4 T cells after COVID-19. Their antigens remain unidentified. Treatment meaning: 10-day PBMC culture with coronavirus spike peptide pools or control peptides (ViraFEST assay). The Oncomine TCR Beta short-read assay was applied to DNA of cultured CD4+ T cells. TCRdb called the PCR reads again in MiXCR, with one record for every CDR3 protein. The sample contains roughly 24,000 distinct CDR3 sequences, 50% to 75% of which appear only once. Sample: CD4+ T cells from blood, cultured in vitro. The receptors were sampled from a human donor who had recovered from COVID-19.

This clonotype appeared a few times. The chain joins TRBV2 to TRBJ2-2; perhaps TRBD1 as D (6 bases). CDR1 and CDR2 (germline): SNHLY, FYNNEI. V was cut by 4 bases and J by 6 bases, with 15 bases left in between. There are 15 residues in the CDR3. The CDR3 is CASSGVQGWPGELFF. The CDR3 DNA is TGTGCCAGCAGTGGGGTACAGGGTTGGCCCGGGGAGCTGTTTTTT.

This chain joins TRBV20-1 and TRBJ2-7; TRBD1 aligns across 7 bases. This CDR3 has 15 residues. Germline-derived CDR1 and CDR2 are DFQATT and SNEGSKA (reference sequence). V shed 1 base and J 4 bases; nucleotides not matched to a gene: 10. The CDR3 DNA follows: TGCAGTGCTAGAGTTCGACAGGGTGTATGGTACGAGCAGTACTTC. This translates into CSARVRQGVWYEQYF.

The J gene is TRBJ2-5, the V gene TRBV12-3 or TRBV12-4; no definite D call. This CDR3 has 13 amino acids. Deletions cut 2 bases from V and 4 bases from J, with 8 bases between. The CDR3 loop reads CASSLQTRETQYF. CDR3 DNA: TGTGCCAGCAGTTTACAGACCAGAGAGACCCAGTACTTC.

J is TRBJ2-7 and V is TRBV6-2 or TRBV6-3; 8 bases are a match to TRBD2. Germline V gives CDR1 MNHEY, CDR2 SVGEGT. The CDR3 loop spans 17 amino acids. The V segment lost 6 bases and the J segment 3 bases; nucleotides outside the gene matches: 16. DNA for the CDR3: TGTGCCAGCAGCCTTTCCGGGACTAGAAGTCTACTCTACGAGCAGTACTTC. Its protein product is CASSLSGTRSLLYEQYF.

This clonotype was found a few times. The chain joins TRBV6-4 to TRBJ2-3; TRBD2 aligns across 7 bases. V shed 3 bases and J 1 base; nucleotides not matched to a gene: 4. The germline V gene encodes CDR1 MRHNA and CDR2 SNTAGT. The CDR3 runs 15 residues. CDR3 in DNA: TGTGCCAGCAGTGAAGGCGGGAGCGGCACAGATACGCAGTATTTT. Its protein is CASSEGGSGTDTQYF.

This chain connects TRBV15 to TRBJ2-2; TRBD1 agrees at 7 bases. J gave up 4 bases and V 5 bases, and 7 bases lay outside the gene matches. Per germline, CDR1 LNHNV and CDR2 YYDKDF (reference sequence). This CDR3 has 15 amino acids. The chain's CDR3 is CATSPWDRITGELFF. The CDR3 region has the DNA TGTGCCACCAGCCCTTGGGACAGAATCACCGGGGAGCTGTTTTTT.

Written as DNA, the CDR3 is TGCAGTGACGAGGGGGGGGAGGGCGGGGAGCTGTTTTTT. Its translation: CSDEGGEGGELFF. The V and J genes are TRBV20-1 and TRBJ2-2; a weak D match, TRBD2 (7 bases). Germline-derived CDR1 and CDR2 are DFQATT and SNEGSKA (reference sequence). The ends were cut back, 7 bases at V and 7 bases at J, with 16 bases in the middle. This CDR3 region has 13 residues.

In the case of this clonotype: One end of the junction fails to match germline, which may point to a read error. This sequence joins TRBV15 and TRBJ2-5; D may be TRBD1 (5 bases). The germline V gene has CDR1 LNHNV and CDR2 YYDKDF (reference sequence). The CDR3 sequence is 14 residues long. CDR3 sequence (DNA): TGTGTCACCAGCAGAGATCAGGGAATGGAGACCCAGTACTTC. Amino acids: CVTSRDQGMETQYF.

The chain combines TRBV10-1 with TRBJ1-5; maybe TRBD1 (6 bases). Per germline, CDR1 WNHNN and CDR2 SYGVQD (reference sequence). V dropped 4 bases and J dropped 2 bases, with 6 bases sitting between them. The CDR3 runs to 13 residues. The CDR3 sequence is CASSGQGNQPQHF. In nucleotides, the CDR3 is TGCGCCAGCAGTGGACAGGGCAATCAGCCCCAGCATTTT.

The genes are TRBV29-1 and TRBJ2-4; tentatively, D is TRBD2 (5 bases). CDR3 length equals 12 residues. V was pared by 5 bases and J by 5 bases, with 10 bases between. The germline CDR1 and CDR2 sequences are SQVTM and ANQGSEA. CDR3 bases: TGCAGCGTTAAACGGGAACAAAACATTCAGTACTTC. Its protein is CSVKREQNIQYF.

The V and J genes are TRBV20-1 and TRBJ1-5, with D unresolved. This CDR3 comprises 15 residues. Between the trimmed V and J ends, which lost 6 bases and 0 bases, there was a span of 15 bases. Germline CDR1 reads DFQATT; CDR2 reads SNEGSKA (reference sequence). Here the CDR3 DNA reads TGCAGTGCAGGGCTGAGTTTCGATAGCAATCAGCCCCAGCATTTT. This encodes CSAGLSFDSNQPQHF.

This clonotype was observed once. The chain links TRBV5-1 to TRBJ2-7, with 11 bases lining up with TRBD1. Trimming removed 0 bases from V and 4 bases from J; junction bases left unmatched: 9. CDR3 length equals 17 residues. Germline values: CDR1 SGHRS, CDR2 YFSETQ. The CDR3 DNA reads TGCGCCAGCAGCTTGGATAAACCGGGACAGGGGGGATACGAGCAGTACTTC. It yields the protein CASSLDKPGQGGYEQYF.

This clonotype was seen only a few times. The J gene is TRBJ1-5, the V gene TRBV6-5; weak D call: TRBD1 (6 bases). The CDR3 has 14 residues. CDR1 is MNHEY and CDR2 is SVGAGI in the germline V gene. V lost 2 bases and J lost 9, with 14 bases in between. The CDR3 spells CASSYGRGGLPQHF. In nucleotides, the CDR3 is TGTGCCAGCAGTTACGGGAGGGGGGGGCTGCCCCAGCATTTT.

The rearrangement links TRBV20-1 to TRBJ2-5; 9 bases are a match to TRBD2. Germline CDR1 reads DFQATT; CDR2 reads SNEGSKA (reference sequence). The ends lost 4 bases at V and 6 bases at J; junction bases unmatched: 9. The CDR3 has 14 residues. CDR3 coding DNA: TGCAGTGCTACTAGCGGGAAGTATCTAAAGACCCAGTACTTC. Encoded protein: CSATSGKYLKTQYF.